A single sample is the source of the 16 T cell receptor beta chains below, sequenced in a study of blood T cell repertoires in COVID-19. Repertoires were generated with immunoSEQ multiplex PCR, while TCRdb's copy carries only in-frame clones and drops some. The data contain 300,000 to 400,000 clones, 88% of them singletons. The sample comprised peripheral blood. Receptors originate from a woman aged 65 to 85 with COVID-19, enrolled during active disease.

The chain joins TRBV4-2 to TRBJ2-1; 12 bases are a match to TRBD2. Germline CDR1 LGHNA, CDR2 YNFKEQ. The trim removed 0 bases at V and 8 bases at J, leaving 11 bases unmatched. This CDR3 has 18 residues. The CDR3 spells CASSQDDTLAGGFDEQFF. CDR3 nucleotide sequence: TGTGCCAGCAGCCAAGATGATACCCTAGCGGGGGGGTTCGATGAGCAGTTCTTC.

The sample holds one count of this clone. The J gene is TRBJ2-5, the V gene TRBV24-1, with 7 bases lining up with TRBD1. There are 14 residues in the CDR3. Germline V CDR1 and CDR2: KGHDR, SFDVKD. V dropped 4 bases and J dropped 5; count of bases not matched to a gene: 6. The CDR3 coding sequence is TGTGCCACCAGTGAGGGACAGAACCGGGAGACCCAGTACTTC. This gives the protein CATSEGQNRETQYF.

This rearrangement joins TRBV27 to TRBJ2-1; 8 bases are shared with TRBD1. The CDR3 sequence is 15 residues long. Germline V gene data show CDR1 as MNHEY and CDR2 as SMNVEV (reference sequence). V lost 3 bases, J lost 7 bases, and 8 bases stayed unmatched. The CDR3 loop reads CASSFFRGLGNEQFF. The CDR3 DNA reads as TGTGCCAGCAGTTTCTTCAGGGGGCTAGGAAATGAGCAGTTCTTC.

This clone was seen just once. The chain has TRBV6-2 or TRBV6-3 and TRBJ2-3, with D unclear. V was trimmed by 0 bases and J by 2 bases, leaving 15 bases between them. The CDR3 spans 17 residues. CDR1 and CDR2 (germline): MNHEY, SVGEGT. This chain's CDR3 is CASSYSTAVLSTDTQYF. The CDR3 DNA reads as TGTGCCAGCAGTTACTCGACCGCGGTCCTTTCCACAGATACGCAGTATTTT.

The CDR3 sequence: CAISGGAYEQYF. CDR3 bases: TGTGCCATTAGCGGGGGGGCCTACGAGCAGTACTTC. The chain links TRBV6-5 to TRBJ2-7, with 11 positions matching TRBD2. Germline values: CDR1 MNHEY, CDR2 SVGAGI. The CDR3 runs 12 residues. V trimming: 10 bases; J trimming: 2 bases; junction bases outside the gene matches: 1.

The chain couples TRBV3-1 (or the pseudogene TRBV3-2) to TRBJ2-7; TRBD2 matches at 7 bases. In germline, CDR1 is LGHDT, CDR2 YNNKEL (reference sequence). V lost 4 bases and J lost 6; bases outside the gene matches: 3. CDR3 length equals 12 residues. The CDR3 protein is CASSPRGTEQYF. The DNA for the CDR3 is TGTGCCAGCAGCCCGCGGGGGACCGAGCAGTACTTC.

The rearrangement links TRBV2 to TRBJ2-2, with no clear D. The CDR3 sequence is 13 residues long. In germline, CDR1 is SNHLY, CDR2 FYNNEI. V dropped 2 bases and J dropped 1 base, with 2 bases sitting between them. The CDR3, as DNA: TGTGCCAGCAGTGAACGGAACACCGGGGAGCTGTTTTTT. It specifies CASSERNTGELFF.

This clone was counted a single time. The chain has TRBV5-8 and TRBJ1-2; D unresolved. With 6 bases removed from V and 5 bases from J, the gap between germline ends came to 5 bases. CDR1 is SGHTS, CDR2 YDEGEE, per germline. This CDR3 is built from 10 residues. The CDR3 DNA reads TGTGCCAGCATCGGGTATGGCTACACCTTC. Translated: CASIGYGYTF.

The gene calls are TRBV30 and TRBJ1-5, with D maybe TRBD1 (5 bases). The length of the CDR3 is 13 residues. V lost 7 bases to trimming and J lost 6 bases, with 16 bases between them. The germline CDR1 and CDR2 sequences are GTSNPN and SVGIG (reference sequence). The CDR3 coding sequence is TGTGCCTCGGACACGGGCGTGGGTCAGCCCCAGCATTTT. This codes for CASDTGVGQPQHF.

This clone was seen a handful of times. The chain joins TRBV5-4 to TRBJ1-2, with 9 positions matching TRBD1. Per germline, CDR1 SGHNT and CDR2 YYREEE (reference sequence). V lost 4 bases and J lost 3; bases outside the gene matches: 7. The CDR3 totals 15 residues. The CDR3 DNA is TGTGCCAGCAGCCCTGACGGGACAGGGTACTATGGCTACACCTTC. This translates into CASSPDGTGYYGYTF.

The J gene is TRBJ1-2, the V gene TRBV7-8, with D unresolved. The CDR3 length is 14 residues. V lost 3 bases, J lost 6 bases, and 14 bases lay in between. From germline, CDR1 is SGHVS and CDR2 FQNEAQ. The DNA of the CDR3 is TGTGCCAGCAGCTTTATGGGCACAGCCGATGGCTACACCTTC. It yields the protein CASSFMGTADGYTF.

The J gene is TRBJ1-4, the V gene TRBV5-6, with 9 bases lining up with TRBD1. The CDR3 length is 16 residues. Trimming cost V 0 bases and J 5 bases; bases outside gene matches: 5. CDR1 is SGHDT, CDR2 YYEEEE, per germline. This CDR3 reads CASSLEGQGMNEKLFF. The CDR3 DNA reads TGTGCCAGCAGCTTGGAAGGACAGGGGATGAATGAAAAACTGTTTTTT. The full variable domain, in which reference TRBV5-6 and TRBJ1-4 provide the parts outside the CDR3, is DAGVTQSPTHLIKTRGQQVTLRCSPKSGHDTVSWYQQALGQGPQFIFQYYEEEERQRGNFPDRFSGHQFPNYSSELNVNALLLGDSALYLCASSLEGQGMNEKLFFGSGTQLSVL.

The V gene is TRBV5-5, the J gene TRBJ2-1; D unresolved. The V end was cut by 1 base, the J end by 7 bases, with 12 bases between. The V gene's germline CDR1 is SGHKS and CDR2 YYEKEE (reference sequence). The CDR3 covers 14 residues. CDR3 loop: CASSLWLTLNEQFF. The DNA of the CDR3 is TGTGCCAGCAGCTTGTGGCTGACTTTAAATGAGCAGTTCTTC.

The chain is built from TRBV12-3 or TRBV12-4 and TRBJ2-1; the D is unclear. This CDR3 contains 13 residues. The ends were cut back, 2 bases at V and 5 bases at J, with 7 bases in the middle. As DNA, the CDR3 is TGTGCCAGCAGTTTATCAAGCAACAATGAGCAGTTCTTC. Translating gives CASSLSSNNEQFF.

This chain connects TRBV27 to TRBJ1-5; 8 bases align to TRBD1. V shed 6 bases, J shed 0 bases, and the junction held 16 bases outside the gene matches. Germline V lookup: CDR1 MNHEY, CDR2 SMNVEV (reference sequence). CDR3 length: 19 amino acids. The CDR3 protein is CASSHLGTTGDDSNQPQHF. The CDR3 region has the DNA TGTGCCAGCAGCCATCTGGGTACGACAGGGGACGATAGCAATCAGCCCCAGCATTTT.

This clone has just a few counts. This rearrangement joins TRBV5-1 to TRBJ2-1, with 9 nucleotides matching TRBD2. Per germline, CDR1 SGHRS and CDR2 YFSETQ. V shed 3 bases and J 5 bases; nucleotides not matched to a gene: 9. The CDR3 totals 16 residues. CDR3 protein: CASSWTLAGANNEQFF. The CDR3 DNA is TGCGCCAGCAGCTGGACTTTAGCGGGGGCCAACAATGAGCAGTTCTTC.